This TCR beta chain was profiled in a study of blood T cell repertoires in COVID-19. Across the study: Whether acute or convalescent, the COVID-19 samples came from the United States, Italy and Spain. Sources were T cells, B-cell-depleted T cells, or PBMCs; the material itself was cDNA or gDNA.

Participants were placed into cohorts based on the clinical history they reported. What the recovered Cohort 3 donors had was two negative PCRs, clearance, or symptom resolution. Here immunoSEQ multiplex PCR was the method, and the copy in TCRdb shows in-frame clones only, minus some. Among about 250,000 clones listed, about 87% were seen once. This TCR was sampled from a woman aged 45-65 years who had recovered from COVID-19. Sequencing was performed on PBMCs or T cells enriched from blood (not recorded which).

CDR3 protein: CATSRRHKSSYEQYF. For the CDR3, the DNA is TGTGCCACCAGCAGACGACACAAGAGCTCCTACGAGCAGTACTTC. The rearrangement uses TRBV15 and TRBJ2-7; D is ambiguous. The CDR3 sequence is 15 residues long. The germline gives CDR1 LNHNV, CDR2 YYDKDF (reference sequence). V was shortened by 2 bases and J by 0 bases, with 11 bases between the two germline ends.